This T cell receptor (beta chain) was obtained from a study of T cell clonality in common variable immunodeficiency. Germline assignment: CDR1 LGHNA and CDR2 YNFKEQ. CDR3 size: 16 residues. This clone has a count of ten or more. The antigen is unknown. The junction differs from germline at one of its ends, possibly a read error. The CDR3 end is not reached by the read, which stops 3 residues before it; the germline J gene fills it in. Both groups were predominantly of Caucasian heritage. Control and CVID samples contributed equal amounts of genomic DNA. TCRdb's table, derived via immunoSEQ multiplex PCR, lists solely in-frame clones and lacks some. This set yields about 35,000 clones and no singletons; the top ten hold roughly 28%. Study-wide findings and caveats: Fewer deletions and N-nucleotide insertions were reportedly seen in common variable immunodeficiency TCR beta sequences. Compared with controls, CVID subjects had fewer shared TCRbeta clones.

Sequenced input: peripheral blood mononuclear cells. The clonotype originates from a human donor with common variable immunodeficiency. The rearrangement joins TRBV4-2 to TRBJ2-1; 7 nucleotides agree with TRBD2. The CDR3 DNA, read in part, is TGCGCCAGCAGCCAAGAACTAGCGCCCTCCTACAATGAG. Translated, it gives CASSQELAPSYNE. The entire CDR3 protein reads CASSQELAPSYNEQFF.